This TCR beta chain is drawn from a study of blood T cell repertoires in COVID-19. Whole-study context: Collection of acute and convalescent COVID-19 samples took place in the United States, Italy and Spain. Sources were T cells, B-cell-depleted T cells, or PBMCs; the material itself was cDNA or gDNA.

Authors' analysis steps: Reference gene primer amplification in the assay estimated nucleated cell counts. The method was immunoSEQ multiplex PCR; TCRdb's version includes in-frame clones alone and lacks a portion of them. Clone size and the V and J calls come from that table; the DNA yielded D and trimming. Found here are tens of thousands of clones, 88% of them singletons; the top ten hold roughly 30%. Germline lookup yields CDR1 LGHNA and CDR2 YNFKEQ. Trimming stripped 0 bases from V and 0 bases from J, with 6 bases between. This CDR3 contains 15 residues. The source material was peripheral blood. The origin of this receptor is a man between 65 and 79 years old with active COVID-19. The chain uses TRBV4-2 and TRBJ1-3; unclear D gene. Written as DNA, the CDR3 is TGTGCCAGCAGCCAAGAGGGCAACTCTGGAAACACCATATATTTT. Its protein is CASSQEGNSGNTIYF.